These 28 T cell receptor beta chains were all obtained from the same sample, sequenced in a study of early T cells in non-severe SARS-CoV-2 infection (dated by TCRdb to 2020 to 2023). Receptor libraries were prepared by 5' RACE. Sequencing relied on a NextSeq 500. Using fastp at Q25 and MiXCR, TCRdb reprocessed the public reads and kept productive beta chains. Under each unique CDR3 protein, matching rows form one entry showing the most common genes and DNA. The sample table shows tens of thousands of distinct CDR3 sequences, and roughly 7.8% are seen once. Clones ranked in the top ten supply about 10% of the sample. Sequencing used whole blood, obtained at baseline. The origin of the receptors is an adult who was a healthcare worker with PCR-confirmed SARS-CoV-2 infection or an uninfected control (not recorded which).

Ten or more counts support this clonotype. The J gene is TRBJ1-5, the V gene TRBV19; TRBD1 is a possible D gene (6 bases). The CDR3 spans 15 residues. The germline V and J ends were trimmed by 0 bases and 4 bases, with 10 bases remaining between them. Germline V CDR1 and CDR2: LNHDA, SQIVND (reference sequence). The CDR3 reads CASSIDGTLNQPQHF. DNA of the CDR3: TGTGCCAGTAGTATAGACGGGACACTAAATCAGCCCCAGCATTTT.

This clonotype showed up just a few times. One end of the junction does not line up with germline, which may come from a read error. The chain combines TRBV30 with TRBJ2-1, with TRBD2 as a possible D gene (6 bases). The CDR3 extends over 12 amino acids. Germline V gene lookup returns CDR1 GTSNPN and CDR2 SVGIG (reference sequence). For the CDR3, the DNA is TGTGCCTGGAGTGTACTAGCTTGGCAGCGTATCTTC. It specifies CAWSVLAWQRIF.

This clonotype has ten or more counts. The rearrangement uses TRBV27 and TRBJ2-7, with D possibly being TRBD1 (5 bases). This CDR3 has 14 amino acids. Germline CDR1 reads MNHEY; CDR2 reads SMNVEV (reference sequence). V lost 0 bases and J lost 4, with 10 bases in between. In DNA, the CDR3 is TGTGCCAGCAGTTTATCGTCCAGGGTATACGAGCAGTACTTC. Translated, it gives CASSLSSRVYEQYF.

Here the CDR3 DNA reads TGCGCCAGCAGCGTAAACAGATGGGGCCGGGGGCAGGAAGCTTTCTTT. The encoded protein is CASSVNRWGRGQEAFF. The rearrangement joins TRBV5-1 to TRBJ1-1; possible D gene TRBD1, 6 bases. Trimming took off 4 bases at V and 8 bases at J, with 24 bases between the two ends. CDR1 is SGHRS, CDR2 YFSETQ, per germline. The CDR3 has 16 residues.

This clonotype was recorded at least ten times. CDR3 region: CSAVTGSSYNEQFF. In DNA, the CDR3 is TGCAGTGCCGTTACAGGGAGCTCCTACAATGAGCAGTTCTTC. The chain combines TRBV20-1 with TRBJ2-1, with D maybe TRBD1 (6 bases). The germline gives CDR1 DFQATT, CDR2 SNEGSKA (reference sequence). There are 14 residues in the CDR3. V gave up 6 bases and J gave up 0 bases, with 12 bases separating them.

Many counts were recorded for this clonotype. The chain has TRBV24-1 and TRBJ2-3; no reliable D call. Trimming removed 7 bases at V and 3 bases at J, with 13 bases between. CDR1 and CDR2 (germline): KGHDR, SFDVKD. This CDR3 has 14 residues. The CDR3 sequence is CATSATHLTDTQYF. In nucleotides, the CDR3 is TGTGCCACCAGCGCTACTCACCTGACAGATACGCAGTATTTT.

At least ten counts were recorded for this clonotype. The rearrangement uses TRBV14 and TRBJ2-7; no reliable D call. The V gene lost 0 bases and the J gene lost 7 bases, with 10 bases spanning the gap. This CDR3 comprises 13 residues. Germline V gene data show CDR1 as SGHDN and CDR2 as FVKESK. The CDR3 region has the DNA TGTGCCAGCAGCCAAGACCCAGCCTCGGAGCAGTACTTC. Protein sequence: CASSQDPASEQYF. Together with reference TRBV14 and TRBJ2-7, the CDR3 gives the full variable domain: EAGVTQFPSHSVIEKGQTVTLRCDPISGHDNLYWYRRVMGKEIKFLLHFVKESKQDESGMPNNRFLAERTGGTYSTLKVQPAELEDSGVYFCASSQDPASEQYFGPGTRLTVT.

The V and J genes are TRBV7-9 and TRBJ1-1; no clear D. Germline V gene lookup returns CDR1 SEHNR and CDR2 FQNEAQ (reference sequence). This CDR3 comprises 13 residues. The V gene lost 5 bases and the J gene lost 1 base, with 8 bases spanning the gap. CDR3 region: CASSRSGNTEAFF. As DNA, the CDR3 is TGTGCCAGCAGCCGATCGGGGAACACTGAAGCTTTCTTT.

A few counts support this clonotype. The CDR3: CASSEYIPPGGEQYF. The CDR3 DNA sequence: TGTGCCAGCAGTGAATATATCCCCCCTGGGGGAGAGCAGTACTTC. The rearrangement uses TRBV25-1 and TRBJ2-7, with D perhaps assigned TRBD1 or TRBD2 (5 bases each). There are 15 residues in the CDR3. Germline lookup yields CDR1 MGHDK and CDR2 SYGVNS. V lost 0 bases, J lost 7 bases, and 16 bases lay in between.

Here the CDR3 DNA reads TGCGCCAGCAGCCAAGGAGCAAATCAGCCCCAGCATTTT. It codes for CASSQGANQPQHF. This chain links TRBV4-1 with TRBJ1-5, with D unresolved. The germline V and J ends were trimmed by 1 base and 4 bases, with 5 bases remaining between them. There are 13 residues in the CDR3. Germline assignment: CDR1 MGHRA and CDR2 YSYEKL.

The chain couples TRBV18 to TRBJ2-3; 7 bases are a match to TRBD2. This CDR3 contains 16 residues. The J segment lost 2 bases and the V segment lost 3 bases, leaving 8 bases of the junction unmatched. Germline V gene lookup returns CDR1 KGHSH and CDR2 LQKENI. CDR3 amino acids: CASSPKPGLNTDTQYF. The CDR3 nucleotides are TGTGCCAGCTCACCTAAACCGGGACTAAACACAGATACGCAGTATTTT.

The sample holds many counts of this clonotype. The chain carries TRBV3-1 and TRBJ2-5, with D unclear. Trimming shortened V by 2 bases and J by 5 bases, and 15 bases separated the two germline ends. The germline V gene has CDR1 LGHDT and CDR2 YNNKEL (reference sequence). The CDR3 is 15 residues long. CDR3 residues: CASSQLRHLGETQYF. The CDR3 region has the DNA TGTGCCAGCAGCCAACTCCGACACCTCGGGGAGACCCAGTACTTC.

This clonotype was seen repeatedly, ten times or more. The V gene is TRBV28, the J gene TRBJ2-3, with D unresolved. CDR3 length equals 13 residues. With 2 bases removed from V and 6 bases from J, the gap between germline ends came to 9 bases. Germline V gene sequence: CDR1 MDHEN, CDR2 SYDVKM. The chain's CDR3 is CASSLGSLDTQYF. The DNA of the CDR3 is TGTGCCAGCAGTTTAGGCAGCCTGGATACGCAGTATTTT.

V and J are TRBV19 and TRBJ2-7; perhaps TRBD1 as D (5 bases). This CDR3 spans 15 amino acids. Germline CDR1 is LNHDA and CDR2 is SQIVND (reference sequence). V was shortened by 3 bases and J by 4 bases, with 16 bases between the two germline ends. CDR3 protein: CASSITIQGLYEQYF. The DNA for the CDR3 is TGTGCCAGTAGTATCACCATCCAGGGCCTGTACGAGCAGTACTTC.

A few counts support this clonotype. The chain is built from TRBV11-2 and TRBJ2-7; 7 bases are a match to TRBD1. The CDR3 spans 13 residues. V was clipped by 2 bases and J by 2 bases; unmatched bases: 0. Germline V CDR1 and CDR2: SGHAT, FQNNGV. CDR3 coding DNA: TGTGCCAGCAGCTTACAGGGGGCCTACGAGCAGTACTTC. Translating it yields CASSLQGAYEQYF.

This clonotype was detected a few times. The V call is TRBV5-1, the J call TRBJ2-3; D ambiguous. The CDR3 has 14 amino acids. CDR1 and CDR2 from the germline V gene are SGHRS and YFSETQ. V was shortened by 0 bases and J by 0 bases, with 5 bases between the two germline ends. DNA of the CDR3: TGCGCCAGCAGCTTGGCCAGCAGCACAGATACGCAGTATTTT. This gives the protein CASSLASSTDTQYF.

This sequence joins TRBV6-5 and TRBJ2-7, with 9 bases matching TRBD2. V was clipped by 0 bases and J by 5 bases; unmatched bases: 5. Germline values: CDR1 MNHEY, CDR2 SVGAGI. This CDR3 is built from 15 residues. CDR3 nucleotides: TGTGCCAGCAGTTACTCTGGCGGGAGGGTTCACGAGCAGTACTTC. Translation: CASSYSGGRVHEQYF.

The chain is built from TRBV4-1 and TRBJ2-1; perhaps TRBD2 as D (6 bases). The CDR3 covers 17 residues. Deletions cut 3 bases from V and 9 bases from J, with 24 bases between. Germline lookup yields CDR1 MGHRA and CDR2 YSYEKL. CDR3 sequence reads: CASSHVMRDRGSGEQFF. In nucleotides, the CDR3 is TGCGCCAGCAGCCATGTCATGCGGGACCGGGGCTCGGGTGAGCAGTTCTTC.

This clonotype was found once. The chain couples TRBV12-3 or TRBV12-4 to TRBJ2-1; D may be TRBD1 or TRBD2 (6 bases each). V was cut by 2 bases and J by 5 bases, with 13 bases left in between. CDR3 length: 15 residues. The CDR3 DNA sequence: TGTGCCAGCAGTTTAACGGGGGCAAGCCACAATGAGCAGTTCTTC. Encoded protein: CASSLTGASHNEQFF.

This clonotype was observed a handful of times. The gene calls are TRBV27 and TRBJ2-3; D not resolved. With 7 bases removed from V and 3 bases from J, the gap between germline ends came to 5 bases. CDR1 MNHEY and CDR2 SMNVEV come from the germline V gene (reference sequence). This CDR3 region has 11 residues. The CDR3 nucleotides read TGTGCCAGCATAATAACAGATACGCAGTATTTT. It specifies CASIITDTQYF.

This clonotype was seen a few times. The J gene is TRBJ2-3, the V gene TRBV6-1; 16 nucleotides agree with TRBD2. Germline V gene lookup returns CDR1 MNHNS and CDR2 SASEGT. CDR3 length: 17 amino acids. V gave up 6 bases and J gave up 3 bases; unmatched junction bases: 6. Here the CDR3 reads CASRGLAGGPGTDTQYF. CDR3 sequence (DNA): TGTGCCAGCAGGGGACTAGCGGGAGGGCCGGGGACAGATACGCAGTATTTT.

This chain links TRBV5-1 with TRBJ2-2, with 10 bases that match TRBD2. The CDR3 covers 15 residues. V dropped 1 base and J dropped 6; count of bases not matched to a gene: 3. CDR1 is SGHRS and CDR2 is YFSETQ in the germline V gene. The CDR3 DNA reads as TGCGCCAGCAGCTTGAGAGCGGGAGGGGCCGGGGAGCTGTTTTTT. This encodes CASSLRAGGAGELFF.

This clonotype has a count of ten or more. The V call is TRBV29-1, the J call TRBJ2-5; 7 nucleotides line up with TRBD2. V gave up 0 bases and J gave up 2 bases; unmatched junction bases: 3. There are 14 residues in the CDR3. From germline, CDR1 is SQVTM and CDR2 ANQGSEA. This CDR3 reads CSVEDWGGQETQYF. The CDR3 DNA is TGCAGCGTTGAAGATTGGGGGGGACAAGAGACCCAGTACTTC. The full variable domain, completed using reference TRBV29-1 and TRBJ2-5, is SAVISQKPSRDICQRGTSLTIQCQVDSQVTMMFWYRQQPGQSLTLIATANQGSEATYESGFVIDKFPISRPNLTFSTLTVSNMSPEDSSIYLCSVEDWGGQETQYFGPGTRLLVL.

In its sample, this clonotype was seen many times. The gene calls are TRBV20-1 and TRBJ1-5; D perhaps matches TRBD1 (5 bases). The CDR3 runs to 14 residues. Germline values: CDR1 DFQATT, CDR2 SNEGSKA (reference sequence). V dropped 6 bases and J dropped 4 bases, with 16 bases sitting between them. This CDR3 reads CSATGTELNQPQHF. CDR3 bases: TGCAGTGCAACCGGGACGGAGTTAAATCAGCCCCAGCATTTT.

This clonotype was recorded many times. The chain recombines TRBV29-1 with TRBJ2-7, with D possibly matching TRBD2 (5 bases). CDR1 and CDR2 from the germline V gene are SQVTM and ANQGSEA. Trimming stripped 0 bases from V and 0 bases from J, with 15 bases between. There are 16 residues in the CDR3. CDR3 sequence reads: CSVEDEGGRNSYEQYF. The CDR3 DNA is TGCAGCGTTGAAGATGAGGGCGGCAGGAACTCCTACGAGCAGTACTTC.

This clonotype was recorded a few times. The V call is TRBV12-5, the J call TRBJ2-2; TRBD2 matches 9 bases. V lost 10 bases to trimming and J lost 4 bases; unmatched junction nucleotides: 10. This CDR3 is 15 amino acids long. In germline, CDR1 is LGHNT, CDR2 FRNRAP. CDR3 DNA: TGTGCTACCCGCTCCGGGACTAGCCGCACCGGGGAGCTGTTTTTT. Encoded protein: CATRSGTSRTGELFF.

As concerns this clonotype: The junction departs from the called germline gene at one end, perhaps through a read error. The chain has TRBV5-6 and TRBJ2-1, with D unclear. This CDR3 has 18 residues. Germline V gene data show CDR1 as SGHDT and CDR2 as YYEEEE. CDR3 sequence reads: CASSLARSPDSSYNEQSF. The CDR3, as DNA: TGTGCCAGCAGCTTGGCGCGGAGTCCGGATAGCTCCTACAATGAGCAGTCCTTC.

This clonotype occurred many times. The V gene is TRBV10-2, the J gene TRBJ2-7; 9 bases align to TRBD2. The junction had 14 bases not matched to a gene; V was cut back by 8 bases and J by 3 bases. Germline values: CDR1 WSHSY, CDR2 SAAADI. The CDR3 extends over 16 amino acids. The CDR3 coding sequence is TGCGCCAGCCGCCGCCAAGCTAGCGGGACTAGCTACGAGCAGTACTTC. This sequence encodes CASRRQASGTSYEQYF.